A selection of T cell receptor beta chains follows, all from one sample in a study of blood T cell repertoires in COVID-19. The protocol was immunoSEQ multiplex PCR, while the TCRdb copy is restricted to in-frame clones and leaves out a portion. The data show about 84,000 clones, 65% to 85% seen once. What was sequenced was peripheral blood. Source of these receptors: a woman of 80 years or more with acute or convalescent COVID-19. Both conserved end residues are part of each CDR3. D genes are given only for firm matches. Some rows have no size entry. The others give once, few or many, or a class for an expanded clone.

cdr3_nt: TGTGCCAGCAGCACCGGGACAGACGTTGATACGCAGTATTTT
cdr3_aa: CASSTGTDVDTQYF
v_call: TRBV7-2
d_call: TRBD1
clone_size: .
j_call: TRBJ2-3

cdr3_nt: TGTGCCAGCAGTCCCCTCGGGGCTAGCGGGAGTATCCTGGGCACAGATACGCAGTATTTT
cdr3_aa: CASSPLGASGSILGTDTQYF
v_call: TRBV27
d_call: TRBD2
clone_size: .
j_call: TRBJ2-3

cdr3_nt: TGTGCCAGTAGTATGGGCCTAGCGGGAGGAGGGACCTACAATGAGCAGTTCTTC
cdr3_aa: CASSMGLAGGGTYNEQFF
v_call: TRBV19
d_call: TRBD2
clone_size: .
j_call: TRBJ2-1

cdr3_nt: TGTGCCAGCAGCACTACTAGCGGGGGCACAGATACGCAGTATTTT
cdr3_aa: CASSTTSGGTDTQYF
v_call: TRBV7-8
d_call: TRBD2
clone_size: .
j_call: TRBJ2-3

cdr3_nt: TGTGCCAGCAGCTTGGGACTAGCGGGAGGGCCGGTTACGCAGTATTTT
cdr3_aa: CASSLGLAGGPVTQYF
v_call: TRBV5-4
d_call: TRBD2
clone_size: .
j_call: TRBJ2-3

cdr3_nt: TGTGCCAGTAGTGATTCAGGGGGTAACTATGGCTACACCTTC
cdr3_aa: CASSDSGGNYGYTF
v_call: TRBV19
d_call: TRBD1
clone_size: .
j_call: TRBJ1-2

cdr3_nt: TGCGCCAGCAGTGCTAGCGGGATTTACGAGCAGTACTTC
cdr3_aa: CASSASGIYEQYF
v_call: TRBV10-1
d_call: TRBD2
clone_size: .
j_call: TRBJ2-7

cdr3_nt: TGTGCCAGCAGCTTACAGGGACTAGTGGCCGGGGAGCTGTTTTTT
cdr3_aa: CASSLQGLVAGELFF
v_call: TRBV5-4
d_call: TRBD2
clone_size: few
j_call: TRBJ2-2

cdr3_nt: TGTGCCAGTAGTAGTCGTACAGGGGGTGAGACTGAAGCTTTCTTT
cdr3_aa: CASSSRTGGETEAFF
v_call: TRBV19
d_call: TRBD1
clone_size: once
j_call: TRBJ1-1

cdr3_nt: TGTGCCAGCAGCGGGGGGACTAGCGTTGCCGGGGAGCTGTTTTTT
cdr3_aa: CASSGGTSVAGELFF
v_call: TRBV5-4
d_call: TRBD2
clone_size: .
j_call: TRBJ2-2

cdr3_nt: TGTGCCAGCAGTTACGCCCTCGGAGCCCATAACTATGGCTACACCTTC
cdr3_aa: CASSYALGAHNYGYTF
v_call: TRBV6-5
d_call: .
clone_size: few
j_call: TRBJ1-2

cdr3_nt: TGTGCCAGCAGGAGACAGGGTAGAAGTGAAAAACTGTTTTTT
cdr3_aa: CASRRQGRSEKLFF
v_call: TRBV3-1/TRBV3-2
d_call: TRBD1
clone_size: .
j_call: TRBJ1-4

cdr3_nt: TGTGCCAGCAGCTTAGGGAGCGGACCTTACAATGAGCAGTTCTTC
cdr3_aa: CASSLGSGPYNEQFF
v_call: TRBV7-2
d_call: .
clone_size: once
j_call: TRBJ2-1

cdr3_nt: TGTGCCAGCAGCGTAGGTCAAGTGACAGGGGGCCTCGGTTTGGGCTACACCTTC
cdr3_aa: CASSVGQVTGGLGLGYTF
v_call: TRBV9
d_call: TRBD1
clone_size: .
j_call: TRBJ1-2

cdr3_nt: TGTGCCAGCAGCGTAGTGAGGACTAGCGGGATCCCGATCACAGATACGCAGTATTTT
cdr3_aa: CASSVVRTSGIPITDTQYF
v_call: TRBV9
d_call: TRBD2
clone_size: .
j_call: TRBJ2-3

cdr3_nt: TGTGCCAGCAGCCGCGGAGGGGAGGACTATGGCTACACCTTC
cdr3_aa: CASSRGGEDYGYTF
v_call: TRBV3-1/TRBV3-2
d_call: .
clone_size: .
j_call: TRBJ1-2

cdr3_nt: TGTGCTAGTGCCTTCGCTAGCTATGGCTACACCTTC
cdr3_aa: CASAFASYGYTF
v_call: TRBV12-5
d_call: .
clone_size: .
j_call: TRBJ1-2

cdr3_nt: TGTGCCAGCGCCCAATACAGGGCCAGGTACGAGCAGTACTTC
cdr3_aa: CASAQYRARYEQYF
v_call: TRBV2
d_call: .
clone_size: .
j_call: TRBJ2-7

cdr3_nt: TGTGCCAGCAGCCGGGAGGATAGCGGGAGGGGAGAGCAGTTCTTC
cdr3_aa: CASSREDSGRGEQFF
v_call: TRBV4-2
d_call: TRBD2
clone_size: .
j_call: TRBJ2-1

cdr3_nt: TGTGCCAGCCGTAGACAGGGGTCAGGGGCCAACGTCCTGACTTTC
cdr3_aa: CASRRQGSGANVLTF
v_call: TRBV6-5
d_call: TRBD1
clone_size: .
j_call: TRBJ2-6

cdr3_nt: TGTGCCAGTAGTTCCGACAGCTTGAACTATGGCTACACCTTC
cdr3_aa: CASSSDSLNYGYTF
v_call: TRBV19
d_call: .
clone_size: .
j_call: TRBJ1-2

cdr3_nt: TGCGCCAGCAGCTTGGGCACTAGCGGGACAGAGACCCAGTACTTC
cdr3_aa: CASSLGTSGTETQYF
v_call: TRBV5-1
d_call: TRBD2
clone_size: .
j_call: TRBJ2-5

cdr3_nt: TGTGCCAGCAGCTTTACACGGGATACTGAAGCTTTCTTT
cdr3_aa: CASSFTRDTEAFF
v_call: TRBV7-8
d_call: .
clone_size: .
j_call: TRBJ1-1

cdr3_nt: TGTGCCAGCAGTTTTTGGGACGGGAGGTTCTATAAGGGCAATCAGCCCCAGCATTTT
cdr3_aa: CASSFWDGRFYKGNQPQHF
v_call: TRBV28
d_call: .
clone_size: .
j_call: TRBJ1-5

cdr3_nt: TGTGCCAGTAGAAGGGACAGGACTGAAGCTTTCTTT
cdr3_aa: CASRRDRTEAFF
v_call: TRBV19
d_call: TRBD1
clone_size: .
j_call: TRBJ1-1

cdr3_nt: TGTGCCAGCTCATTAGGGGAGGCCTTCACAGATACGCAGTATTTT
cdr3_aa: CASSLGEAFTDTQYF
v_call: TRBV18
d_call: .
clone_size: .
j_call: TRBJ2-3

cdr3_nt: TGTGCCAGCAGTTTGTGGGGGCCGACCGGGGAGACCCAGTACTTC
cdr3_aa: CASSLWGPTGETQYF
v_call: TRBV27
d_call: .
clone_size: .
j_call: TRBJ2-5

cdr3_nt: TGTGCCAGCAGTCCGCGACTAGCGTCCTACAATGAGCAGTTCTTC
cdr3_aa: CASSPRLASYNEQFF
v_call: TRBV6-5
d_call: TRBD2
clone_size: once
j_call: TRBJ2-1

cdr3_nt: TGTGCCAGCAGTGATCCTTCGGGGAACACTGAAGCTTTCTTT
cdr3_aa: CASSDPSGNTEAFF
v_call: TRBV28
d_call: .
clone_size: .
j_call: TRBJ1-1

cdr3_nt: TGTGCCAGCAGCCGAGAGACTAGCGGGATTGCTTACGAGCAGTACTTC
cdr3_aa: CASSRETSGIAYEQYF
v_call: TRBV4-2
d_call: TRBD2
clone_size: few
j_call: TRBJ2-7

cdr3_nt: TGTGCCAGCAGCCGGGACAGGGGGACTAGCGCTTACAATGAGCAGTTCTTC
cdr3_aa: CASSRDRGTSAYNEQFF
v_call: TRBV6-2/TRBV6-3
d_call: .
clone_size: .
j_call: TRBJ2-1

cdr3_nt: TGTGCCAGCAGTTACTCGACCGGGGGGACCGGGGAGCTGTTTTTT
cdr3_aa: CASSYSTGGTGELFF
v_call: TRBV6-2/TRBV6-3
d_call: TRBD2
clone_size: .
j_call: TRBJ2-2

cdr3_nt: TGTGCCAGCAGCTTCAACACGAACACCGGGGAGCTGTTTTTT
cdr3_aa: CASSFNTNTGELFF
v_call: TRBV11-1
d_call: .
clone_size: .
j_call: TRBJ2-2

cdr3_nt: TGCAGCGCCTTAGTACAGGGGACTGAAGCTTTCTTT
cdr3_aa: CSALVQGTEAFF
v_call: TRBV29-1
d_call: TRBD1
clone_size: .
j_call: TRBJ1-1

cdr3_nt: TGCGCCAGCAGCTTAGGTAGCGGGATAGGGCAGTTCTTC
cdr3_aa: CASSLGSGIGQFF
v_call: TRBV5-1
d_call: TRBD2
clone_size: .
j_call: TRBJ2-1

cdr3_nt: TGCGCCAGCAGCGTCGCCGGGACAGACTATGGCTACACCTTC
cdr3_aa: CASSVAGTDYGYTF
v_call: TRBV5-1
d_call: TRBD1
clone_size: .
j_call: TRBJ1-2

cdr3_nt: TGTGCCAGCAGCTCCCAGGACAGCAATGAGCAGTTCTTC
cdr3_aa: CASSSQDSNEQFF
v_call: TRBV7-3
d_call: .
clone_size: .
j_call: TRBJ2-1

cdr3_nt: TGTGCCACCAGCAGGGACGGGATGTACAATGAGCAGTTCTTC
cdr3_aa: CATSRDGMYNEQFF
v_call: TRBV15
d_call: .
clone_size: .
j_call: TRBJ2-1

cdr3_nt: TGTGCCAGCAGCTATGGGACAGAAAATTCACCCCTCCACTTT
cdr3_aa: CASSYGTENSPLHF
v_call: TRBV7-9
d_call: TRBD1
clone_size: .
j_call: TRBJ1-6

cdr3_nt: TGTGCCACCAGTGACCCCTCAGATACGCAGTATTTT
cdr3_aa: CATSDPSDTQYF
v_call: TRBV24-1
d_call: .
clone_size: .
j_call: TRBJ2-3

cdr3_nt: TGCGCCAGCAGCTTCGGACAGGGGGGATATAATTCACCCCTCCACTTT
cdr3_aa: CASSFGQGGYNSPLHF
v_call: TRBV5-1
d_call: TRBD1
clone_size: few
j_call: TRBJ1-6

cdr3_nt: TGTGCCAGCTCACGGCTGGACAGTAAAGAGACCCAGTACTTC
cdr3_aa: CASSRLDSKETQYF
v_call: TRBV18
d_call: .
clone_size: .
j_call: TRBJ2-5

cdr3_nt: TGTGCCAGCAGTTTACTGCCCCCCTCTACTATCCCTTACACAGATACGCAGTATTTT
cdr3_aa: CASSLLPPSTIPYTDTQYF
v_call: TRBV27
d_call: .
clone_size: .
j_call: TRBJ2-3

cdr3_nt: TGTGCCACCCTCGGATTAGCGGGAGCCTCCTACGAGCAGTACTTC
cdr3_aa: CATLGLAGASYEQYF
v_call: TRBV21-1
d_call: .
clone_size: .
j_call: TRBJ2-7

cdr3_nt: TGCAGCGTTGATTACCCGGGACAGGGGGCGTCTGAAGCTTTCTTT
cdr3_aa: CSVDYPGQGASEAFF
v_call: TRBV29-1
d_call: TRBD1
clone_size: .
j_call: TRBJ1-1

cdr3_nt: TGTGCCAGCAGTTACTCCGGACTTGGTGGGGCCAACGTCCTGACTTTC
cdr3_aa: CASSYSGLGGANVLTF
v_call: TRBV6-5
d_call: .
clone_size: .
j_call: TRBJ2-6

cdr3_nt: TGCGCCAGCAGCCCATCGAGGGTCCCCAACACTGAAGCTTTCTTT
cdr3_aa: CASSPSRVPNTEAFF
v_call: TRBV4-1
d_call: .
clone_size: few
j_call: TRBJ1-1

cdr3_nt: TGCGCCAGCAGCCAAGCCCGGACAGGGTCCACAGATACGCAGTATTTT
cdr3_aa: CASSQARTGSTDTQYF
v_call: TRBV4-1
d_call: TRBD1
clone_size: .
j_call: TRBJ2-3

cdr3_nt: TGTGCCATCAGTGAGCATGGACTAGCGGGAGGCTCAGAGACCCAGTACTTC
cdr3_aa: CAISEHGLAGGSETQYF
v_call: TRBV10-3
d_call: TRBD2
clone_size: few
j_call: TRBJ2-5

cdr3_nt: TGTGCCAGCAGTCAGGGCCCTAATGAAAAACTGTTTTTT
cdr3_aa: CASSQGPNEKLFF
v_call: TRBV9
d_call: .
clone_size: .
j_call: TRBJ1-4

cdr3_nt: TGTGCCAGTAGTAACCAGGGGGCGAATCACGAGCAGTACTTC
cdr3_aa: CASSNQGANHEQYF
v_call: TRBV19
d_call: TRBD1
clone_size: .
j_call: TRBJ2-7